The 3 T cell receptor beta chains below come from one sample, sequenced in a study of long-term antiretroviral therapy in people with HIV. It was version v3.0 of the immunoSEQ assay that was run at survey level. The repertoire was sequenced with immunoSEQ multiplex PCR; TCRdb's copy has only in-frame clones and lacks some. This repertoire shows 25,000 to 30,000 clones, 79% found once; its top ten account for 11%. The material sequenced was unsorted PBMCs, taken 2.1 years after starting antiretroviral therapy. The origin of the receptors is a man aged 25 to 40 with HIV.

The chain links TRBV29-1 to TRBJ2-5, with 8 bases aligning to TRBD1. The CDR3 consists of 13 residues. Trimming removed 6 bases from V and 4 bases from J; junction bases left unmatched: 7. CDR1 and CDR2 from the germline V gene are SQVTM and ANQGSEA. The CDR3: CSVGQGKGETQYF. As DNA, the CDR3 is TGCAGCGTCGGACAGGGCAAGGGAGAGACCCAGTACTTC.

This chain links TRBV6-1 with TRBJ1-5, with TRBD1 matching over 9 bases. With V trimmed by 7 bases and J by 2 bases, 6 bases remained unmatched. Germline V gene sequence: CDR1 MNHNS, CDR2 SASEGT. This CDR3 is built from 15 residues. Here the CDR3 DNA reads TGTGCCAGCACACCGGGACAGGGCGGCAATCAGCCCCAGCATTTT. The encoded protein is CASTPGQGGNQPQHF.

This rearrangement joins TRBV7-2 to TRBJ2-4, with D unclear. Germline CDR1 reads SGHTA; CDR2 reads FQGNSA. CDR3 length: 14 amino acids. V was cut by 0 bases and J by 0 bases, with 3 bases left in between. This CDR3 is CASSLAPAKNIQYF. The CDR3 region has the DNA TGTGCCAGCAGCTTAGCCCCAGCCAAAAACATTCAGTACTTC.